The 8 T cell receptor beta chains in this list originate from one sample, sequenced in a study of early T cells in non-severe SARS-CoV-2 infection. In TCRdb, the 5' RACE reads were re-called with MiXCR into one record per CDR3 protein. The data hold under 25,000 distinct CDR3 sequences, with over 4% observed a single time. The sequencing input was whole blood. Receptors were obtained from an adult who was a healthcare worker with PCR-confirmed SARS-CoV-2 infection or an uninfected control (not recorded which).

The rearrangement uses TRBV6-2 or TRBV6-3 and TRBJ1-1; 7 bases match TRBD1. CDR1 MNHEY and CDR2 SVGEGT come from the germline V gene. J was trimmed by 3 bases and V by 2 bases; bases with no gene match: 3. The length of the CDR3 is 14 residues. As DNA, the CDR3 is TGTGCCAGCAGTTACGAGGGGGCCTACACTGAAGCTTTCTTT. This codes for CASSYEGAYTEAFF.

CDR3 nucleotide sequence: TGTGCCAGCAGCTCTCGACGTCGATATGAAAAACTGTTTTTT. This translates into CASSSRRRYEKLFF. This chain joins TRBV7-2 and TRBJ1-4, with unresolved D. CDR3 size: 14 residues. V lost 4 bases and J lost 6, with 12 bases in between. Looked up from germline, CDR1 is SGHTA and CDR2 is FQGNSA.

This clonotype was observed once. This chain joins TRBV20-1 and TRBJ2-7; 11 positions match TRBD2. The germline V gene encodes CDR1 DFQATT and CDR2 SNEGSKA (reference sequence). This CDR3 contains 13 residues. The junction had 4 bases not matched to a gene; V was cut back by 6 bases and J by 3 bases. The CDR3 region is CSARLAGYYEQYF. The DNA for the CDR3 is TGCAGTGCGCGACTAGCGGGGTACTACGAGCAGTACTTC.

This clonotype was observed at least ten times. The rearrangement uses TRBV5-1 and TRBJ1-3; D might be TRBD1 (5 bases). With 3 bases removed from V and 0 bases from J, the gap between germline ends came to 10 bases. Germline assignment: CDR1 SGHRS and CDR2 YFSETQ. This CDR3 spans 15 amino acids. Here the CDR3 reads CASSSQGSSGNTIYF. In DNA form, the CDR3 reads TGCGCCAGCAGCTCCCAGGGATCCTCTGGAAACACCATATATTTT.

In its sample, this clonotype was seen many times. The chain uses TRBV5-1 and TRBJ2-7; maybe TRBD1 (7 bases). V lost 3 bases to trimming and J lost 2 bases, with 18 bases between them. Per germline, CDR1 SGHRS and CDR2 YFSETQ. This CDR3 is 16 amino acids long. CDR3 DNA: TGCGCCAGCAGCTCCGTTACAGGGGAGGATGCCTACGAGCAGTACTTC. Translation: CASSSVTGEDAYEQYF.

V usage is TRBV24-1 and J usage is TRBJ2-5; D not certain. The CDR3 loop spans 14 amino acids. From germline, CDR1 is KGHDR and CDR2 SFDVKD. V shed 9 bases and J shed 1 base, with 14 bases lying between them. The CDR3: CATSPSGSQETQYF. CDR3 nucleotides: TGTGCCACCTCTCCTTCAGGTTCCCAAGAGACCCAGTACTTC.

This clonotype was detected a few times. The V gene is TRBV2, the J gene TRBJ2-7, with D hard to call. V lost 10 bases and J 4 bases, leaving 20 bases between the germline ends. Germline lookup yields CDR1 SNHLY and CDR2 FYNNEI. CDR3 length equals 14 residues. DNA of the CDR3: TGTGCCACCCATAGGCGGCAGGAGCAGTACGAGCAGTACTTC. Translation: CATHRRQEQYEQYF.

A few counts support this clonotype. Here the CDR3 reads CASSPRHTDTQYF. The CDR3 DNA is TGTGCCAGCAGCCCCCGGCACACAGATACGCAGTATTTT. The chain links TRBV9 to TRBJ2-3; D uncertain. This CDR3 is built from 13 residues. Trimming left V 4 bases short and J 2 bases short, with 8 bases between. Germline CDR1 reads SGDLS; CDR2 reads YYNGEE.